A single T cell receptor (beta chain) is shown here with its context. The antigen remains unidentified. The data stem from a study of identical twins. V shed 0 bases and J 3 bases; nucleotides not matched to a gene: 8. Germline CDR1 LGHDT, CDR2 YNNKEL (reference sequence). This CDR3 comprises 18 residues. TCRdb reprocessed the 5' RACE reads with MiXCR, giving one entry per CDR3 protein. This table has 400,000 or so distinct CDR3 sequences, roughly 9% appearing once. Study observations and caveats: With monozygotic twins, out-of-frame TCR alpha sharing exceeded what models estimated. A cross-sectional statistical analysis, not follow-up of the same donors, supported the conclusions.

Sequencing was performed on naive T cells sorted from blood. The TCR originated in a woman between 45 and 60 years old in good health. The rearrangement links TRBV3-1 to TRBJ2-5; TRBD2 matches at 12 bases. The CDR3 loop reads CASSQDFRTSGAKETQYF. Here the CDR3 DNA reads TGTGCCAGCAGCCAAGACTTCCGGACTAGCGGGGCAAAAGAGACCCAGTACTTC.